The TCR beta chain under discussion was sequenced for a study of early T cells in non-severe SARS-CoV-2 infection. Unique molecular identifiers were added to individual cDNA molecules. In TCRdb, the 5' RACE reads were re-called with MiXCR into one record per CDR3 protein. Here the sample spans tens of thousands of distinct CDR3 sequences, 6% to 6.5% being singletons. Remarks on this clonotype: Antigen unknown.

Findings and limits, study-wide: Matching results from VDJdb favored anti-spike CD8 responses, leaving private and CD4 specificities undetected.

Specimen: whole blood. The receptor was isolated from an adult who was a healthcare worker with PCR-confirmed SARS-CoV-2 infection or an uninfected control (not recorded which).

The CDR3, as DNA: TGTGCCAGCAGTTACTCAGGAGGGACCCAGTACTTC. This sequence encodes CASSYSGGTQYF. The chain employs TRBV6-5 and TRBJ2-5; possible D gene TRBD2, 5 bases. The CDR3 has 12 residues. The V gene's germline CDR1 is MNHEY and CDR2 SVGAGI. V lost 0 bases to trimming and J lost 7 bases, with 6 bases between them.